This T cell receptor (beta chain) came from a study of T cells in Graves' hyperthyroidism and ophthalmopathy. Study-level findings and limits: Model output signaled ophthalmopathy a median about 6.3 months ahead of onset.

TCR beta CDR3 regions were amplified from RNA. Carried out on the TCR CDR3, a first-round RT-PCR used the HTBI primer set. TCRdb reprocessed the multiplex PCR reads with MiXCR, giving one entry per CDR3 protein. The table includes around 340,000 distinct CDR3 sequences, about 21% detected once. Points on this clonotype: The target antigen is unknown.

V dropped 5 bases and J dropped 0 bases, with 13 bases sitting between them. This CDR3 contains 15 residues. Germline V gives CDR1 LNHDA, CDR2 SQIVND (reference sequence). Disease duration under 2 months; hyperthyroidism patients were aged 18 to 65. Exclusion followed for patients with uncontrolled infection, other autoimmune disease, pregnancy or lactation. The clonotype originates from a woman between 45 and 60 years old with Graves' hyperthyroidism. Sequences were obtained from blood. The chain has TRBV19 and TRBJ1-1; D remains unclear. CDR3 coding DNA: TGTGCCAGTAGTGTCGGGTACGGAGTGAACACTGAAGCTTTCTTT. Translation: CASSVGYGVNTEAFF.